One and the same sample provided the 14 T cell receptor beta chains below, sequenced in a study of OX40 agonist ivuxolimab in advanced cancers. Clones were read by immunoSEQ multiplex PCR, and TCRdb kept only the in-frame ones, dropping some. This table has 44,000 or so clones, approximately 85% appearing once. The sample in question was CD4+ or CD8+ T cells sorted from blood, obtained in a trial of the OX40 agonist ivuxolimab. These receptors all come from an adult with an advanced solid tumor such as melanoma, head and neck, liver or kidney cancer.

V usage is TRBV18 and J usage is TRBJ2-7; tentatively, D is TRBD2 (5 bases). The CDR3 has 15 residues. V was clipped by 0 bases and J by 0 bases, with 9 bases between them. Germline V gene data show CDR1 as KGHSH and CDR2 as LQKENI. The CDR3 sequence: CASSPPSGSSYEQYF. The CDR3 nucleotides are TGTGCCAGCTCACCACCGTCGGGGAGCTCCTACGAGCAGTACTTC.

The chain links TRBV5-5 to TRBJ2-7; no reliable D call. Germline V lookup: CDR1 SGHKS, CDR2 YYEKEE (reference sequence). Between the trimmed V and J ends, which lost 0 bases and 8 bases, there was a span of 12 bases. The CDR3 has 13 residues. The CDR3 spells CASSLVVNPQQYF. The DNA for the CDR3 is TGTGCCAGCAGCTTGGTTGTGAACCCTCAGCAGTACTTC.

This clone was seen once. CDR3 region: CASSASYEQYF. The CDR3 nucleotides are TGTGCCAGCAGCGCCTCCTACGAGCAGTACTTC. The V gene is TRBV7-9, the J gene TRBJ2-7; no definite D call. Germline CDR1 SEHNR, CDR2 FQNEAQ (reference sequence). V was shortened by 5 bases and J by 0 bases, with 2 bases between the two germline ends. CDR3 length: 11 residues. The full variable domain, its missing parts supplied by reference TRBV7-9 and TRBJ2-7, is DTGVSQNPRHKITKRGQNVTFRCDPISEHNRLYWYRQTLGQGPEFLTYFQNEAQLEKSRLLSDRFSAERPKGSFSTLEIQRTEQGDSAMYLCASSASYEQYFGPGTRLTVT.

This clone was detected once. At the DNA level, this CDR3 is encoded by other sequences in the same sample as well. The CDR3, as DNA: TGTGCCAGCAGCTTAGGGGAGGGACAGGGTGGGTACGAGCAGTACTTC. Protein sequence: CASSLGEGQGGYEQYF. The V and J genes are TRBV7-9 and TRBJ2-7, with 9 bases lining up with TRBD1. The CDR3 has 16 amino acids. CDR1 is SEHNR and CDR2 is FQNEAQ in the germline V gene (reference sequence). The ends lost 1 base at V and 4 bases at J; junction bases unmatched: 8.

This sequence joins TRBV29-1 and TRBJ1-3, with D possibly being TRBD1 (5 bases). The V end lost 3 bases, the J end lost 0 bases, and 12 bases lay between the germline ends. Germline V lookup: CDR1 SQVTM, CDR2 ANQGSEA. The CDR3 has 15 residues. The CDR3 here is CSVEPGDSSGNTIYF. As DNA, the CDR3 is TGCAGCGTTGAGCCGGGCGACAGCTCTGGAAACACCATATATTTT.

The chain uses TRBV6-6 and TRBJ2-7; the match to TRBD2 covers 11 bases. The CDR3 contains 15 residues. V shed 6 bases, J shed 4 bases, and the junction held 8 bases outside the gene matches. Germline values: CDR1 MNHNY, CDR2 SVGAGI (reference sequence). The CDR3 spells CASSRVAGGAYEQYF. The CDR3 nucleotides read TGTGCCAGCAGCCGGGTAGCGGGGGGGGCTTACGAGCAGTACTTC.

The chain has TRBV7-3 and TRBJ2-3; D perhaps matches TRBD2 (7 bases). Trimming removed 5 bases at V and 0 bases at J, with 12 bases between. Per the germline V gene, CDR1 is SGHTA and CDR2 is FQGTGA. The CDR3 covers 15 residues. For the CDR3, the DNA is TGTGCCAGCAGCGGGGAGGGGGTTAGCACAGATACGCAGTATTTT. The encoded protein is CASSGEGVSTDTQYF. Full variable domain (rest looked up from reference TRBV7-3 and TRBJ2-3): GAGVSQTPSNKVTEKGKYVELRCDPISGHTALYWYRQSLGQGPEFLIYFQGTGAADDSGLPNDRFFAVRPEGSVSTLKIQRTERGDSAVYLCASSGEGVSTDTQYFGPGTRLTVL.

This clone was seen just once. This sequence joins TRBV2 and TRBJ2-5; D unclear. The CDR3 extends over 13 amino acids. Germline loops: CDR1 SNHLY, CDR2 FYNNEI. V lost 6 bases and J 4 bases, leaving 12 bases between the germline ends. The CDR3, as DNA: TGTGCCAGCAGAAGGGCCAACGGAGAGACCCAGTACTTC. Translated, it gives CASRRANGETQYF.

The rearrangement links TRBV11-2 to TRBJ2-5, with TRBD1 matching 9 bases. The J call is in doubt because the DNA end fits TRBJ2-7 better. Germline assignment: CDR1 SGHAT and CDR2 FQNNGV. The CDR3 has 15 amino acids. The CDR3 sequence is CASSLGQGVAYEQYF. In DNA form, the CDR3 reads TGTGCCAGCAGCTTAGGACAGGGGGTGGCCTACGAGCAGTACTTC.

The chain links TRBV6-1 to TRBJ1-1; tentative D call: TRBD1 (5 bases). The germline V gene encodes CDR1 MNHNS and CDR2 SASEGT. The V end lost 6 bases, the J end lost 8 bases, and 22 bases lay between the germline ends. The CDR3 consists of 15 residues. The CDR3 loop reads CASRVGWLGTEEAFF. The CDR3 nucleotides read TGTGCCAGCAGAGTGGGCTGGTTAGGGACGGAAGAAGCTTTCTTT.

CDR3 amino acids: CATSKRTESSYEQYF. The CDR3 nucleotides are TGTGCCACCAGCAAAAGGACGGAAAGCTCCTACGAGCAGTACTTC. This chain connects TRBV15 to TRBJ2-7; D unclear. CDR3 length: 15 amino acids. Trimming stripped 4 bases from V and 0 bases from J, with 13 bases between. Germline V gene sequence: CDR1 LNHNV, CDR2 YYDKDF (reference sequence).

The chain combines TRBV12-5 with TRBJ2-7; TRBD2 matches 11 bases. The germline V gene encodes CDR1 LGHNT and CDR2 FRNRAP. After removal of 6 bases from V and 12 bases from J, the junction contained 10 bases not matched to a gene. The length of the CDR3 is 13 residues. This chain's CDR3 is CASGRNSGGASYF. The DNA for the CDR3 is TGTGCTAGTGGCCGTAATAGCGGGGGGGCCTCGTACTTC.

This clone was observed a single time. The chain joins TRBV27 to TRBJ1-5, with no clear D. With 2 bases removed from V and 7 bases from J, the gap between germline ends came to 12 bases. CDR3 length: 14 amino acids. Germline values: CDR1 MNHEY, CDR2 SMNVEV (reference sequence). The CDR3 here is CASSLRHLSQPQHF. CDR3 nucleotide sequence: TGTGCCAGCAGTTTAAGACACTTGTCGCAGCCCCAGCATTTT.

V is TRBV7-3 and J is TRBJ1-5; D is perhaps TRBD1 (6 bases). Germline V gives CDR1 SGHTA, CDR2 FQGTGA. Trimming pared 4 bases from V and 6 bases from J, leaving 10 bases between. The length of the CDR3 is 13 residues. The CDR3 coding sequence is TGTGCCAGCAGCTCTCAACAGGGTCAGCCCCAGCATTTT. Translation gives CASSSQQGQPQHF.